Sequencing of this TCR beta chain was carried out in a study of shared clonotypes between healthy human individuals. Study at large: Per donor, CD8 memory used one plate, CD8 naive used two, CD4 memory used three and CD4 naive used three. Study-level points and caveats: For naive CD4 cells, roughly 5% of clonotypes were shared across a handful of donors. A generally larger estimated richness was seen in naive subsets than in memory subsets.

TCRdb's copy holds only in-frame clones and misses some; the assay was immunoSEQ multiplex PCR. Here the sample spans under 850,000 clones, about two thirds being singletons. CDR3 size: 15 residues. Per germline, CDR1 SNHLY and CDR2 FYNNEI. Trimming removed 7 bases from V and 0 bases from J, with 12 bases in between. About this clone: Antigen specificity is unknown.

Sequenced: memory CD4+ T cells sorted from blood. Subset indicated: CD45RA-negative fraction. The receptor comes from a woman in her 30s in good health. The rearrangement links TRBV2 to TRBJ2-2, with no clear D. The CDR3 protein is CASTAVNSNTGELFF. The CDR3 region has the DNA TGTGCCAGCACGGCAGTAAATTCGAACACCGGGGAGCTGTTTTTT. The full variable domain, completed using reference TRBV2 and TRBJ2-2, is EPEVTQTPSHQVTQMGQEVILRCVPISNHLYFYWYRQILGQKVEFLVSFYNNEISEKSEIFDDQFSVERPDGSNFTLKIRSTKLEDSAMYFCASTAVNSNTGELFFGEGSRLTVL.